This T cell receptor beta chain was identified in a study of T cells expressing NK-cell markers. The germline V gene encodes CDR1 SQVTM and CDR2 ANQGSEA. CDR3 length: 13 residues. TCRdb reanalyzed the 5' RACE reads, giving one entry per CDR3 protein sequence and no DNA. In total, the table holds about 390,000 distinct CDR3 sequences. V usage is TRBV29-1 and J usage is TRBJ2-2; the D call of TRBD1 rests on TCRdb alone, since no DNA is present to check it. Sequencing was performed on blood T cells: a sorted CD56 or NKG2C T cell subset, CD4+ or CD8+ T cells, or bulk PBMC T cells (not recorded which). This clonotype originated in a woman aged 50 to 60 in good health. The CDR3 sequence: CSVGQGAAGELFF.